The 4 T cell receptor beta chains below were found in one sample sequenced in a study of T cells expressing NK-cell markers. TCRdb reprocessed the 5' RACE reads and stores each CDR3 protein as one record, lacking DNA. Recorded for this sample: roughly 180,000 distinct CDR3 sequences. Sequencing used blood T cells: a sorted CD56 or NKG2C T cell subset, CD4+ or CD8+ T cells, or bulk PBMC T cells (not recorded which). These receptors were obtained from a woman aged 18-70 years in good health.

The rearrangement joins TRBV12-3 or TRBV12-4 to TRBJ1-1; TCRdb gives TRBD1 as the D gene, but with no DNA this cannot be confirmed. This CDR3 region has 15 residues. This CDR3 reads CASSDRKRMNTEAFF.

The CDR3 region is CASTQGDPRTDTQYF. V gene TRBV5-1 combines with J gene TRBJ2-3; TCRdb's D call of TRBD1 is untestable without DNA. CDR3 length equals 15 residues. Germline V gene sequence: CDR1 SGHRS, CDR2 YFSETQ.

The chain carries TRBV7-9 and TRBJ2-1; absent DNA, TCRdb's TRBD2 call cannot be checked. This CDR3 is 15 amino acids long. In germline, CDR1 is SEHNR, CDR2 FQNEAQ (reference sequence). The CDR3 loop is CASSPTGRALGEQFF.

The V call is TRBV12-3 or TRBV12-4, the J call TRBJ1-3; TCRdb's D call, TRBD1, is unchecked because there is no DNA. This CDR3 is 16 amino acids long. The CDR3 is CASSLSRRAQGNTIYF.